The rows below give T cell receptor beta chains drawn from one sample of a study of human CD8 memory T cell subsets. TCRdb reprocessed the 5' RACE reads, keeping one entry per CDR3 protein, no DNA. Recorded for this sample: fewer than 9,500 distinct CDR3 sequences. Sequencing was carried out using CD8+ T cells from PBMCs. These receptors were taken from a human donor in good health. Each CDR3 is given with its conserved first and last residue. Fields, in order: clone size, CDR3 length, J gene, V gene, CDR3 protein. The size of a clone is reported for some rows only, either as once, few or many, or as a class for expanded clones.

NA,13,TRBJ2-7,TRBV27,CASSFSIAEQQYF
NA,18,TRBJ2-1,TRBV30,CAWSVKSGLANVGDEQFF
NA,12,TRBJ2-7,TRBV7-2,CASSPWTGEQYF
NA,15,TRBJ2-1,TRBV4-3,CASSRGSGRYNEQFF
NA,16,TRBJ1-2,TRBV7-9,CASSSNRDRETYGYTF
NA,13,TRBJ1-1,TRBV6-5,CASTSWGASEAFF
medium-sized,14,TRBJ2-7,TRBV7-2,CASSFSGPPYEQYF
NA,16,TRBJ2-1,TRBV20-1,CSARAPGDRGRNEQFF
NA,15,TRBJ2-3,TRBV29-1,CSVGLERGSTDTQYF
NA,16,TRBJ1-5,TRBV6-2/TRBV6-3,CASSTGTDIGNQPQHF
NA,16,TRBJ2-3,TRBV5-4,CASSFSASGGGDTQYF
NA,12,TRBJ1-2,TRBV29-1,CSAPGGGYGYTF
NA,13,TRBJ1-1,TRBV4-1,CASSQGVNTEAFF
NA,12,TRBJ2-7,TRBV29-1,CSLKYRGDEQYF
NA,14,TRBJ1-1,TRBV9,CASSPNWGTEEAFF
NA,16,TRBJ2-4,TRBV2,CASSVRNRGGKNIQYF
NA,17,TRBJ2-5,TRBV20-1,CSARDIRGTAPQETQYF
NA,14,TRBJ2-3,TRBV7-2,CASSLADVSDTQYF
NA,14,TRBJ2-5,TRBV20-1,CSARTGAIQETQYF
medium-sized,17,TRBJ1-1,TRBV5-4,CASSQRGDGWMNTEAFF
NA,13,TRBJ2-1,TRBV20-1,CSASEREYNEQFF
NA,15,TRBJ1-1,TRBV20-1,CSARDPGQGNTEAFF
medium-sized,14,TRBJ2-7,TRBV7-3,CASSKGEGAYEQYF
NA,16,TRBJ2-3,TRBV11-2,CASSLFEGVIEDTQYF
NA,17,TRBJ2-2,TRBV7-6,CASRAQGGQSNTGELFF
NA,13,TRBJ1-5,TRBV14,CASSLYSNQPQHF
NA,13,TRBJ2-7,TRBV2,CASSDRAAYEQYF
NA,14,TRBJ2-1,TRBV6-4,CASSDSGTYNEQFF
NA,15,TRBJ2-7,TRBV28,CASRKTSGRVYEQYF
NA,16,TRBJ2-2,TRBV24-1,CATSGPTNDYTGELFF
NA,13,TRBJ2-1,TRBV15,CATLEVPYNEQFF
NA,15,TRBJ2-7,TRBV4-3,CASSQDNGFSYEQYF
medium-sized,15,TRBJ2-7,TRBV10-3,CAISDGVRESYEQYF
NA,15,TRBJ2-1,TRBV6-4,CASSDVGGGSNEQFF
NA,16,TRBJ2-7,TRBV6-2/TRBV6-3,CASSDLGLAGFYEQYF
NA,16,TRBJ1-5,TRBV7-9,CASSFLRDDDNQPQHF
NA,15,TRBJ2-2,TRBV29-1,CSVAIPPGSAGELFF
NA,16,TRBJ2-1,TRBV9,CASSALGLAEYNEQFF
medium-sized,14,TRBJ2-1,TRBV28,CASNPRGPRNEQFF
NA,15,TRBJ2-1,TRBV9,CASSPTGTPGNEQFF
NA,16,TRBJ2-7,TRBV7-9,CASSDPRTGEIYEQYF
NA,14,TRBJ2-2,TRBV7-6,CASSFPGGPGELFF
NA,15,TRBJ2-7,TRBV9,CASSAGPQAVYEQYF
medium-sized,14,TRBJ1-1,TRBV12-3/TRBV12-4,CASSFPTMNTEAFF
NA,17,TRBJ2-7,TRBV7-9,CASSFEVLGQGSNEQYF
NA,12,TRBJ2-1,TRBV29-1,CSALVSYNEQFF
NA,14,TRBJ2-7,TRBV2,CASNGLDGGDEQYF
NA,16,TRBJ2-1,TRBV18,CASSPPGGGAHNEQFF
NA,15,TRBJ2-7,TRBV4-3,CASSQDRQGLYEQYF
NA,15,TRBJ2-2,TRBV4-3,CASSQESGSPGELFF
NA,15,TRBJ2-3,TRBV4-1,CASSPIAGLTDTQYF
NA,13,TRBJ2-1,TRBV12-3/TRBV12-4,CASSASGYNEQFF
NA,12,TRBJ1-3,TRBV29-1,CSVDGGGNTIYF
NA,16,TRBJ2-3,TRBV4-1,CASSQELAGGTDTQYF
NA,13,TRBJ1-2,TRBV7-3,CATPGPSNYGYTF